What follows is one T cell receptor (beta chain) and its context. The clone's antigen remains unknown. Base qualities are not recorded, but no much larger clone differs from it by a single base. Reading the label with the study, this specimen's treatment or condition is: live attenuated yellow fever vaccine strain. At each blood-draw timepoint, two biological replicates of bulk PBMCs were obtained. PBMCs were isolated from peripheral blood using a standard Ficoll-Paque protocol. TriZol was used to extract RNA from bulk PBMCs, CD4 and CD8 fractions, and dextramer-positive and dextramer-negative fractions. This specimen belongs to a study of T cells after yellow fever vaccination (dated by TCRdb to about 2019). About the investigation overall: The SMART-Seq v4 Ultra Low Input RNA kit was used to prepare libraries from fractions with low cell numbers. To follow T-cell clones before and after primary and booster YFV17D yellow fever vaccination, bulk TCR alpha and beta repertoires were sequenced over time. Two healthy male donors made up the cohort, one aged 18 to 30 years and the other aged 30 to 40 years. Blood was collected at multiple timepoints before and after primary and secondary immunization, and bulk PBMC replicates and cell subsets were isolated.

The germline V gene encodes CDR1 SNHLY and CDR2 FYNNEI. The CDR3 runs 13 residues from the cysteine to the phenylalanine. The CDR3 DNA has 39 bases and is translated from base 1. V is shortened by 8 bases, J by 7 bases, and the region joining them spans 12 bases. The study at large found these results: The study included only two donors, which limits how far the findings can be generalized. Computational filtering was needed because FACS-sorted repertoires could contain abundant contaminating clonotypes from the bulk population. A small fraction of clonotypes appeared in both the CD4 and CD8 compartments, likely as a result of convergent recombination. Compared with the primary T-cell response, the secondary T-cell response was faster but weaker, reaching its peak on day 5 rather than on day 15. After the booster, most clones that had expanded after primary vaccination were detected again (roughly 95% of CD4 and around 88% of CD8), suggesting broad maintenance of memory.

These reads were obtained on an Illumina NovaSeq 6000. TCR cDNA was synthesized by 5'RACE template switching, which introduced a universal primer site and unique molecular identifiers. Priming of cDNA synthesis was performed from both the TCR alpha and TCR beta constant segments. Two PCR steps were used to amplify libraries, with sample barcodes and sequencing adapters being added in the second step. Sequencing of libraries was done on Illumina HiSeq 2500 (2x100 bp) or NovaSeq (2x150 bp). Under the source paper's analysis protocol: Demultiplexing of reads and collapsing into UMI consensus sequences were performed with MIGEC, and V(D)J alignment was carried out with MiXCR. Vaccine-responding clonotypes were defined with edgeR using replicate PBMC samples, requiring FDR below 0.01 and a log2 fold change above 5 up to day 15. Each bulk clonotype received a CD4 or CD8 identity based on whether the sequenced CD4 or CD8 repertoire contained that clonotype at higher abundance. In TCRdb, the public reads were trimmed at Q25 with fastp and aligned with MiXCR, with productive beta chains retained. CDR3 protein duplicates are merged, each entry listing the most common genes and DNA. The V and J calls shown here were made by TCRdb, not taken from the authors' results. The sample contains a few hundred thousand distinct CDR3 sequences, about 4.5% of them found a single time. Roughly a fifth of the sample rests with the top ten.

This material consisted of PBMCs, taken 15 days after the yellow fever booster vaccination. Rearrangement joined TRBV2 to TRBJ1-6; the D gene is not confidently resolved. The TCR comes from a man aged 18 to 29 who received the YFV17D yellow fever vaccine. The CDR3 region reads CASRVELNSPLHF. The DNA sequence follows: TGTGCCAGCCGGGTCGAACTAAATTCACCCCTCCACTTT.